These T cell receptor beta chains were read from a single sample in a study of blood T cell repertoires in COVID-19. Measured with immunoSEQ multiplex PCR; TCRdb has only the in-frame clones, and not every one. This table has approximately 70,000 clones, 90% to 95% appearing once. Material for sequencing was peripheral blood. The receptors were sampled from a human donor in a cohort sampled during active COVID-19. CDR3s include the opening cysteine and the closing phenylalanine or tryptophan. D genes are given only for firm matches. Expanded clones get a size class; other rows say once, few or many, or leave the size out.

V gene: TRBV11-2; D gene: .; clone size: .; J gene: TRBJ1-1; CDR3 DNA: TGTGCCAGCAGCTTAGTCATTGGGAGGGGCCCAATGAACACTGAAGCTTTCTTT; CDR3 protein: CASSLVIGRGPMNTEAFF
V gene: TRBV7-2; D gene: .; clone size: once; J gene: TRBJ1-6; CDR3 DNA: TGTGCCAGCAGCTTGACCGGGTGGGAGAACTACTATAATTCACCCCTCCACTTT; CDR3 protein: CASSLTGWENYYNSPLHF
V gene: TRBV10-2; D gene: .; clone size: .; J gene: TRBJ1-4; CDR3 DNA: TGCGCCAGCAGTGCCGAGGGTTCAACTAATGAAAAACTGTTTTTT; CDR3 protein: CASSAEGSTNEKLFF
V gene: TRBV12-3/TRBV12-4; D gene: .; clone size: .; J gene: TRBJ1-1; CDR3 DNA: TGTGCCAGCAGTTACAGGGAAGGCACTGAAGCTTTCTTT; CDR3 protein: CASSYREGTEAFF
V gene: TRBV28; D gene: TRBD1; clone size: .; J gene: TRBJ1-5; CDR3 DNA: TGTGCCAGCAGTGAAAACAGGGGTAGTCAGCCCCAGCATTTT; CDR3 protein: CASSENRGSQPQHF
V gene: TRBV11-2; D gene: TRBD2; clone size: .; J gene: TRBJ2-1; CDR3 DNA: TGTGCCAGCAGCTTAAGGGTGGGACTAGCTGGTTACAATGAGCAGTTCTTC; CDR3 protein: CASSLRVGLAGYNEQFF
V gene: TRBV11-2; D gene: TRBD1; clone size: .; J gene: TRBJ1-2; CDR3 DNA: TGTGCCAGCAGCTTTAGGCCAGGACAGGGGTACACATATTACGGCTACACCTTC; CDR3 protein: CASSFRPGQGYTYYGYTF
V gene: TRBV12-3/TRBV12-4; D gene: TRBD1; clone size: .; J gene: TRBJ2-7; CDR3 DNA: TGTGCCAGCAGTTCGACAGGGATAGAGCAGTACTTC; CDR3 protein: CASSSTGIEQYF
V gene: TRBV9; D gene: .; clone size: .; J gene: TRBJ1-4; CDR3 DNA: TGTGCCAGCCTACAGGGAACTAATGAAAAACTGTTTTTT; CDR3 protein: CASLQGTNEKLFF
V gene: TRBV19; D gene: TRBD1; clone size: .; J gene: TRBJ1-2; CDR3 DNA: TGTGCCAGTAGTCCCGTAGGACAGGCCCGAGGAGGAGGCTACACCTTC; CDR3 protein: CASSPVGQARGGGYTF
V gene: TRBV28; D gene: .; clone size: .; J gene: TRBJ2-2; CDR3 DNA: TGTGCCAGCAGTTTAAGGCAGGGGTACACCGGGGAGCTGTTTTTT; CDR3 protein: CASSLRQGYTGELFF
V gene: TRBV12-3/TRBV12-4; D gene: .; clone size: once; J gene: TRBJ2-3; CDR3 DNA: TGTGCCAGCAGTTTAACAAGCACAGATACGCAGTATTTT; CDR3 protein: CASSLTSTDTQYF
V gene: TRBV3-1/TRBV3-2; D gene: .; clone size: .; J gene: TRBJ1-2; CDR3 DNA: TGTGCCAGCAGCCAGAACGCAGGGGGCTACACCTTC; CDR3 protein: CASSQNAGGYTF
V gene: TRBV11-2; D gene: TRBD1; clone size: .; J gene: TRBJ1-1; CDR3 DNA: TGTGCCAGCAGCTTATTGACAGGGGAAGCTTTCTTT; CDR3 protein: CASSLLTGEAFF
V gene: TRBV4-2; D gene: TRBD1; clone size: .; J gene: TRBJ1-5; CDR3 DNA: TGTGCCAGCAGCCAAGAGCAGGGGGCGGGTCAGCCCCAGCATTTT; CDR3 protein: CASSQEQGAGQPQHF
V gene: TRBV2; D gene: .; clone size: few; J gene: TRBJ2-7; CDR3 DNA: TGTGCCAGCAGCCAATACGGACATGCCGGTTCCTACGAGCAGTACTTC; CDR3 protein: CASSQYGHAGSYEQYF
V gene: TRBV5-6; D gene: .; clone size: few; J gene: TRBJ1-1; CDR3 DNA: TGTGCCAGCAGCCCCAGGGGCTTGAACACTGAAGCTTTCTTT; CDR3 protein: CASSPRGLNTEAFF
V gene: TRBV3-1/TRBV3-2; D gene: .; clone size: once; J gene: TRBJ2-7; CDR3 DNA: TGTGCCAGCGGGGCGGGATACGAGCAGTACTTC; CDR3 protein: CASGAGYEQYF
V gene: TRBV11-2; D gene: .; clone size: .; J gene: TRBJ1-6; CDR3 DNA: TGTGCCAGCAGCTTAGATCGGGGGGGCGCCTATAATTCACCCCTCCACTTT; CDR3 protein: CASSLDRGGAYNSPLHF
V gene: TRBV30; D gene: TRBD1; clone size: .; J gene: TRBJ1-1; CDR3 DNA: TGTGCCTGGAGAGTGGACAGGGGGTTAGAAGCTTTCTTT; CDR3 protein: CAWRVDRGLEAFF
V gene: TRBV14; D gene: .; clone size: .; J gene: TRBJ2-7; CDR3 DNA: TGTGCCAGCAGCCAAGCCCTCGGGTGGGGCAGCTCCTACGAGCAGTACTTC; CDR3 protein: CASSQALGWGSSYEQYF
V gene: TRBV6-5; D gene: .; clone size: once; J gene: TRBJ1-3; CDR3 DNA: TGTGCCAGCAGTTTGGCCGTCACCTCTGGAAACACCATATATTTT; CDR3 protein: CASSLAVTSGNTIYF
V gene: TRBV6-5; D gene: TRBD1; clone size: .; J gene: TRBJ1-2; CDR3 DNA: TGTGCCAGCAGTTTGGCCAGGGGGAACTATGGCTACACCTTC; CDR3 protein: CASSLARGNYGYTF
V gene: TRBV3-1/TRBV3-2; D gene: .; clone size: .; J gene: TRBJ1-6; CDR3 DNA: TGTGCCAGCAGCCAAGGGGACATGGATTCACCCCTCCACTTT; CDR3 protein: CASSQGDMDSPLHF
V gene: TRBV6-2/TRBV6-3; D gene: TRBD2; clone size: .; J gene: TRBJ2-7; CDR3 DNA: TGTGCCAGCAGTTACGCGGGGGGGCTCGACGAGCAGTACTTC; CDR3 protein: CASSYAGGLDEQYF
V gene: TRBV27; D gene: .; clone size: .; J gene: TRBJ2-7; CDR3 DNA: TGTGCCAGCAGTTTAAAACAGACGATCTACGAGCAGTACTTC; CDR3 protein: CASSLKQTIYEQYF
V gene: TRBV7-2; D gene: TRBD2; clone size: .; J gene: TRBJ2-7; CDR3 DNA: TGTGCCAGCAGCTTAGTAGGTCTAGCGGGGGGGTACTACGAGCAGTACTTC; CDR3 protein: CASSLVGLAGGYYEQYF
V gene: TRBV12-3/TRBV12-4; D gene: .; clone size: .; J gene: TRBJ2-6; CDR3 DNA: TGTGCCAGCAATCCGTCTGGGGCCAACGTCCTGACTTTC; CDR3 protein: CASNPSGANVLTF
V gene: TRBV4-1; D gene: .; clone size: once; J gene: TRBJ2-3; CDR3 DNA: TGCGCCAGCAGCCCCTACGGGGGAGAGACCACAGATACGCAGTATTTT; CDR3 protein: CASSPYGGETTDTQYF
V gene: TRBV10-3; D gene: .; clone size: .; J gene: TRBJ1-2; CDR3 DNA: TGTGCCATCAGTGGGGCGTACAAGGACTATGGCTACACCTTC; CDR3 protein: CAISGAYKDYGYTF
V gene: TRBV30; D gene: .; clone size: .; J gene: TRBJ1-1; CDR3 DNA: TGTGCCTGGAGTCAACACAGGGCCACTGAAGCTTTCTTT; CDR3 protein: CAWSQHRATEAFF